This TCR beta chain was profiled in a study of blood T cells in healthy people across ages. In the study overall: Template switching captured about one barcoded beta molecule per two T cells. Study-wide findings and caveats: Strong correlation existed between TCR beta diversity and naive T cell percentage.

The study isolated at least 7 million PBMCs from each sample. Per individual sample, total RNA of at least 5 micrograms was extracted. It was with a sample-barcoded 5' primer and a J-beta primer mix that a second PCR of roughly 7 to 12 cycles was run. TCRdb reanalysed the 5' RACE reads using MiXCR and keeps one entry per CDR3 protein. The sample consists of about a million distinct CDR3 sequences, approximately 50% of them appearing once. The CDR3 is made up of 15 amino acids. V was cut by 6 bases and J by 3 bases, with 17 bases left in between. The germline gives CDR1 SNHLY, CDR2 FYNNEI. In the case of this clonotype: Its antigen is not identified.

This chain uses TRBV2 with TRBJ1-1, with D possibly being TRBD1 (6 bases). Material: blood. The receptor's source is a woman in her sixties in good health. The CDR3 DNA reads as TGTGCCAGCAGAGCTGACAGGTTGCGGGACACTGAAGCTTTCTTT. Residues: CASRADRLRDTEAFF. Variable domain in full (rest from reference TRBV2 and TRBJ1-1): EPEVTQTPSHQVTQMGQEVILRCVPISNHLYFYWYRQILGQKVEFLVSFYNNEISEKSEIFDDQFSVERPDGSNFTLKIRSTKLEDSAMYFCASRADRLRDTEAFFGQGTRLTVV.